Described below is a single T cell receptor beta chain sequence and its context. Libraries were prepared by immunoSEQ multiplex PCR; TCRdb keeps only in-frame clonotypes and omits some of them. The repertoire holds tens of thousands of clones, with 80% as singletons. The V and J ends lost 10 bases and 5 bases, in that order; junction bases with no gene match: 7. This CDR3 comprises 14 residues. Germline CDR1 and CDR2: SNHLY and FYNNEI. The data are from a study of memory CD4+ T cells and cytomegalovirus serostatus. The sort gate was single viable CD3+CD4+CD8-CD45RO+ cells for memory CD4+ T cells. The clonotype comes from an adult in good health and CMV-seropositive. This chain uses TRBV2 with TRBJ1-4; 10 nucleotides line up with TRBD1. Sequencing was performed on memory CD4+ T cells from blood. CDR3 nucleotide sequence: TGTGCCACCTCACGGGACAGGGGCAATGAAAAACTGTTTTTT. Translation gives CATSRDRGNEKLFF.